Each of the 12 T cell receptor beta chains below was sequenced from the same sample in a study of T cells in Graves' hyperthyroidism and ophthalmopathy. RNA transcripts were the template for amplifying TCR beta CDR3 regions. When the TCR CDR3 underwent first-round RT-PCR, the HTBI primer set was used. In TCRdb, the multiplex PCR reads were re-called with MiXCR into one record per CDR3 protein. The data contain about 400,000 distinct CDR3 sequences, about 14% of them singletons. Sequenced: blood. These receptors came from a man aged 50-60 years with Graves' ophthalmopathy.

The V and J genes are TRBV7-9 and TRBJ2-5; 8 positions match TRBD1. This CDR3 comprises 15 residues. The V gene end was trimmed by 6 bases and the J gene end by 7 bases; junction bases not matched to a gene: 13. Germline-derived CDR1 and CDR2 are SEHNR and FQNEAQ (reference sequence). The CDR3 sequence: CASSQRTGRFGTQYF. CDR3 nucleotides: TGTGCCAGCAGTCAAAGGACAGGGAGGTTCGGGACCCAGTACTTC. Using reference TRBV7-9 and TRBJ2-5 for the parts outside the CDR3, the full variable domain is DTGVSQNPRHKITKRGQNVTFRCDPISEHNRLYWYRQTLGQGPEFLTYFQNEAQLEKSRLLSDRFSAERPKGSFSTLEIQRTEQGDSAMYLCASSQRTGRFGTQYFGPGTRLLVL.

This clonotype was seen ten or more times. The genes are TRBV29-1 and TRBJ2-1, with D hard to call. The V gene's germline CDR1 is SQVTM and CDR2 ANQGSEA. This CDR3 spans 14 amino acids. Trimming shortened V by 1 base and J by 8 bases, and 15 bases separated the two germline ends. CDR3: CSVEAKLRIDEQFF. The CDR3, as DNA: TGCAGCGTTGAAGCTAAACTAAGGATAGATGAGCAGTTCTTC.

This clonotype was recorded at least ten times. The chain has TRBV2 and TRBJ1-2, with a weak D call TRBD1 (6 bases). Germline assignment: CDR1 SNHLY and CDR2 FYNNEI. The V end was cut by 1 base, the J end by 3 bases, with 9 bases between. The CDR3 covers 14 residues. The chain's CDR3 is CASSEGQVYYGYTF. The DNA of the CDR3 is TGTGCCAGCAGTGAAGGACAGGTCTACTATGGCTACACCTTC.

There are a few counts of this clonotype. The rearrangement uses TRBV29-1 and TRBJ1-1; D remains unclear. The germline V gene has CDR1 SQVTM and CDR2 ANQGSEA. V lost 3 bases and J lost 1, with 9 bases in between. This CDR3 has 13 residues. CDR3 bases: TGCAGCGTTGATAGGGCCAGGAACACTGAAGCTTTCTTT. Its translation is CSVDRARNTEAFF.

This clonotype was counted at least ten times. The genes are TRBV5-1 and TRBJ2-7; D remains unclear. The CDR3 has 13 amino acids. With 3 bases removed from V and 2 bases from J, the gap between germline ends came to 9 bases. From germline, CDR1 is SGHRS and CDR2 YFSETQ. CDR3 amino acids: CASSSSPTYEQYF. In DNA, the CDR3 is TGCGCCAGCAGCTCGAGTCCCACCTACGAGCAGTACTTC.

This chain connects TRBV28 to TRBJ2-5, with 13 bases aligning to TRBD2. Trimming removed 5 bases from V and 6 bases from J; junction bases left unmatched: 9. Germline assignment: CDR1 MDHEN and CDR2 SYDVKM. This CDR3 comprises 16 residues. The CDR3 sequence: CASSPRTSGSIKTQYF. In DNA form, the CDR3 reads TGTGCCAGCAGTCCACGGACTAGCGGGAGTATAAAGACCCAGTACTTC.

This clonotype was seen many times. This chain links TRBV7-9 with TRBJ1-5; D gene unclear. The CDR3 runs to 12 residues. Deletions cut 1 base from V and 9 bases from J, with 7 bases between. Germline CDR1 is SEHNR and CDR2 is FQNEAQ (reference sequence). In DNA, the CDR3 is TGTGCCAGCAGCTTAGGTGGTGGGCCCCAGCATTTT. Protein product: CASSLGGGPQHF.

This clonotype showed up just a few times. V and J are TRBV10-3 and TRBJ2-1; TRBD2 might be the D (6 bases). CDR1 and CDR2 from the germline V gene are ENHRY and SYGVKD. This CDR3 comprises 14 residues. V was clipped by 6 bases and J by 5 bases, with 14 bases between them. The CDR3 DNA sequence: TGTGCCATCAGCGGCGGGACGGTTGACAATGAGCAGTTCTTC. This codes for CAISGGTVDNEQFF.

This chain joins TRBV20-1 and TRBJ2-7, with 8 bases fitting TRBD2. The CDR3 consists of 13 residues. Germline V gene data show CDR1 as DFQATT and CDR2 as SNEGSKA (reference sequence). The junction had 5 bases not matched to a gene; V was cut back by 3 bases and J by 4 bases. For the CDR3, the DNA is TGCAGTGCTAGCGGGACTAGAGTGTACGAGCAGTACTTC. It codes for CSASGTRVYEQYF.

This clonotype was seen ten or more times. This chain uses TRBV3-1 with TRBJ2-7, with 14 bases lining up with TRBD2. V shed 5 bases, J shed 2 bases, and the junction held 5 bases outside the gene matches. Germline CDR1 reads LGHDT; CDR2 reads YNNKEL (reference sequence). This CDR3 contains 16 residues. CDR3: CASSGLAGGTAYEQYF. The CDR3 region has the DNA TGTGCCAGCAGCGGACTAGCGGGAGGTACCGCCTACGAGCAGTACTTC.

This clonotype was seen repeatedly, ten times or more. DNA for the CDR3: TGTGCCAGCAGCGACAGGGTCAACTCACCCCTCCACTTT. It encodes CASSDRVNSPLHF. The gene calls are TRBV3-1 and TRBJ1-6, with 7 nucleotides matching TRBD1. Trimming cost V 5 bases and J 10 bases; bases outside gene matches: 5. CDR1 and CDR2 (germline): LGHDT, YNNKEL (reference sequence). This CDR3 comprises 13 residues.

This clonotype has only a few counts. The J gene is TRBJ2-3, the V gene TRBV29-1, with 8 nucleotides matching TRBD1. The junction had 4 bases not matched to a gene; V was cut back by 7 bases and J by 1 base. This CDR3 region has 13 residues. Germline V CDR1 and CDR2: SQVTM, ANQGSEA. The CDR3, as DNA: TGCAGCGCCGGACAGGGTGGCACAGATACGCAGTATTTT. Its translation: CSAGQGGTDTQYF.